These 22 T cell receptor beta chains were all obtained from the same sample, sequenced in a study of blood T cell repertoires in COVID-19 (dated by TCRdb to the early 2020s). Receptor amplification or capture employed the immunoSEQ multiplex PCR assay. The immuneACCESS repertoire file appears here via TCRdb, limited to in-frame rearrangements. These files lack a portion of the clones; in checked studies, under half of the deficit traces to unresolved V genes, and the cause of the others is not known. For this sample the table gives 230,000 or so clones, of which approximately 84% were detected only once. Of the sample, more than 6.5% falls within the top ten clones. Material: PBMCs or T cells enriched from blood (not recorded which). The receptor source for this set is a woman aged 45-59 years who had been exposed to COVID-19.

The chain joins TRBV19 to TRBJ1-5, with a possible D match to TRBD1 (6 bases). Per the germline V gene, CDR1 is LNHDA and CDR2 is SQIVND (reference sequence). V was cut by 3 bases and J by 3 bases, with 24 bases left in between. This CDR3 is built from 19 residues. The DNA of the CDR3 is TGTGCCAGTAGTATTCACCCCCTTACAGGGTTGGGGCTCAATCAGCCCCAGCATTTT. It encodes CASSIHPLTGLGLNQPQHF.

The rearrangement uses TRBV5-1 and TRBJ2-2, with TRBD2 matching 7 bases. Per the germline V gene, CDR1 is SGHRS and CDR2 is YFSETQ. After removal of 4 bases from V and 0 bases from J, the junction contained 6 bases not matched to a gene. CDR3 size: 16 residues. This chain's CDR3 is CASSPRDYANTGELFF. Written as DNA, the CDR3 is TGCGCCAGCAGCCCCCGGGACTACGCGAACACCGGGGAGCTGTTTTTT.

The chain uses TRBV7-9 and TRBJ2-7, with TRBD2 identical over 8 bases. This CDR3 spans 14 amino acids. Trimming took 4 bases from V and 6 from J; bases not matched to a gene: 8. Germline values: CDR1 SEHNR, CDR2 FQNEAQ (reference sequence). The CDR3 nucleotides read TGTGCCAGCAGCTATGGGACTAGTCGGGTCGAGCAGTACTTC. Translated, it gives CASSYGTSRVEQYF.

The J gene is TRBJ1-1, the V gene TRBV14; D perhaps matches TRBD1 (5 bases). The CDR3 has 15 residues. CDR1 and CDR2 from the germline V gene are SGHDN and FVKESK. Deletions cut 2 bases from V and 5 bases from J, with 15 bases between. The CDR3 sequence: CASSQRGKRNTEAFF. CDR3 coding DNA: TGTGCCAGCAGCCAACGGGGGAAAAGGAATACTGAAGCTTTCTTT.

CDR3 nucleotide sequence: TGTGCCAGCAGTTTATGGGCTAGGGGTGCCTCAGGGGAGACTGAAGCTTTCTTT. Translation gives CASSLWARGASGETEAFF. The gene calls are TRBV27 and TRBJ1-1, with D perhaps TRBD1 (6 bases). Germline V gene data show CDR1 as MNHEY and CDR2 as SMNVEV (reference sequence). V dropped 1 base and J dropped 5 bases, with 23 bases sitting between them. The CDR3 is 18 residues long.

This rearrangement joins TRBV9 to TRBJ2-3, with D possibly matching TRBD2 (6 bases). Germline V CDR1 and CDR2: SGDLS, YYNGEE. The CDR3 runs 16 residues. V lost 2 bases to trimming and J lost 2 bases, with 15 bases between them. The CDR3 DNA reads TGTGCCAGCAGCGTGGGTTCAGGCGGGGTCACAGATACGCAGTATTTT. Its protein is CASSVGSGGVTDTQYF.

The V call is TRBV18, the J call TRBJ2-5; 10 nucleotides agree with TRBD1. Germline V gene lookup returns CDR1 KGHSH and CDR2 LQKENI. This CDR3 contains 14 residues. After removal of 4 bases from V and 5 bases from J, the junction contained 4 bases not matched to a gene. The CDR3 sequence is CASSLGQGKETQYF. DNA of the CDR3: TGTGCCAGCTCACTGGGACAGGGGAAGGAGACCCAGTACTTC.

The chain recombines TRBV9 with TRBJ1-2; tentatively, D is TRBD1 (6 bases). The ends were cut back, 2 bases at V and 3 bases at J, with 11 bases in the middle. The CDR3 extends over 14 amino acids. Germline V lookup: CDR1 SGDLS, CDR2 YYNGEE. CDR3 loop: CASSVSGEHYGYTF. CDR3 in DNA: TGTGCCAGCAGCGTGTCAGGGGAACACTATGGCTACACCTTC.

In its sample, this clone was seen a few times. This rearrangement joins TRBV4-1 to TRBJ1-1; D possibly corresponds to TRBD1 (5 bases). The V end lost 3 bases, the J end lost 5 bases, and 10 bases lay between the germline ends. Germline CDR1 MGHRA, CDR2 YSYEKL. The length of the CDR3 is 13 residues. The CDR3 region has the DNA TGCGCCAGCAGCCACCTGGGGGGGACTGAAGCTTTCTTT. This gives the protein CASSHLGGTEAFF.

The CDR3 spells CASSLDPRNTEAFF. The CDR3 nucleotides are TGTGCCAGCAGCTTAGATCCCAGAAACACTGAAGCTTTCTTT. The gene calls are TRBV11-2 and TRBJ1-1; no clear D gene. Trimming pared 0 bases from V and 2 bases from J, leaving 7 bases between. Germline V gene data show CDR1 as SGHAT and CDR2 as FQNNGV. The CDR3 contains 14 residues.

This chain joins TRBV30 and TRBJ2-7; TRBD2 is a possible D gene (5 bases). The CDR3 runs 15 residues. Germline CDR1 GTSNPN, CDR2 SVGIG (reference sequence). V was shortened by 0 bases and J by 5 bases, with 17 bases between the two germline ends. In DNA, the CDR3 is TGTGCCTGGAGTGTCCGGCGGGTCCAATCCCACGAGCAGTACTTC. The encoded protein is CAWSVRRVQSHEQYF. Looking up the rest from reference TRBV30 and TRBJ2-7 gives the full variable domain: SQTIHQWPATLVQPVGSPLSLECTVEGTSNPNLYWYRQAAGRGLQLLFYSVGIGQISSEVPQNLSASRPQDRQFILSSKKLLLSDSGFYLCAWSVRRVQSHEQYFGPGTRLTVT.

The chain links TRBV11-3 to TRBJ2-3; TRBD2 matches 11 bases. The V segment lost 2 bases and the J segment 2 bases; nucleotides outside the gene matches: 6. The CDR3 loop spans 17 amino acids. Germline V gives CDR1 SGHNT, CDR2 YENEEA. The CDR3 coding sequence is TGTGCCAGCAGCTTATCCCTTAGCGGGGGGGACACAGATACGCAGTATTTT. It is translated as CASSLSLSGGDTDTQYF.

The CDR3 loop is CASRNRDRGWYEQYF. CDR3 in DNA: TGTGCCAGCAGGAACCGGGACAGGGGTTGGTACGAGCAGTACTTC. This rearrangement joins TRBV28 to TRBJ2-7, with 10 nucleotides matching TRBD1. This CDR3 is 15 amino acids long. V shed 6 bases and J 4 bases; nucleotides not matched to a gene: 9. Germline V gene data show CDR1 as MDHEN and CDR2 as SYDVKM.

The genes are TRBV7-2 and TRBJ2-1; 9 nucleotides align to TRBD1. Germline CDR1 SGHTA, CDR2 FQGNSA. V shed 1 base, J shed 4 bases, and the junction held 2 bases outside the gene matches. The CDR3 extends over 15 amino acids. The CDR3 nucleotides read TGTGCCAGCAGCTTAGTGACAGGGGGGTACAATGAGCAGTTCTTC. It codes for CASSLVTGGYNEQFF.

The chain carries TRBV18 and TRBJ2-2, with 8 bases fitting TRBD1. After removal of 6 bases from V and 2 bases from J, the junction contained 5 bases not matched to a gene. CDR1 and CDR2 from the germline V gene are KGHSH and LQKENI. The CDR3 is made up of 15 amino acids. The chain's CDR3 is CASSLDRANTGELFF. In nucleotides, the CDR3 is TGTGCCAGCTCCCTGGACAGGGCCAACACCGGGGAGCTGTTTTTT.

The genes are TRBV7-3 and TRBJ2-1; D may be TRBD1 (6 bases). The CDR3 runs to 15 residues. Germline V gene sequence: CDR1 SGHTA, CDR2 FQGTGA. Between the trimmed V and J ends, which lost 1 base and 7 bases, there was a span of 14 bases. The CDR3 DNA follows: TGTGCCAGCAGCTTAAGGAGGTCAGGGGTGAATGAGCAGTTCTTC. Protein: CASSLRRSGVNEQFF.

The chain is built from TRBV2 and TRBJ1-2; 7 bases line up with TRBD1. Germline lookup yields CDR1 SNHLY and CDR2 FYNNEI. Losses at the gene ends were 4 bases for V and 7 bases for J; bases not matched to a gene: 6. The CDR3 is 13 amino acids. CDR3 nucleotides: TGTGCCAGCAGTGGACAGGGTGATAGTGGCTACACCTTC. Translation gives CASSGQGDSGYTF.

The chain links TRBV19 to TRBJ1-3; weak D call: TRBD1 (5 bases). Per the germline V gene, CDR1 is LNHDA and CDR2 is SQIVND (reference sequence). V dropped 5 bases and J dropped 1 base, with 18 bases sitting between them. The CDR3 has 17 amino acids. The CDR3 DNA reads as TGTGCCAGTAGTGCCTACCAAGGGGCCTATTCTGGAAACACCATATATTTT. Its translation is CASSAYQGAYSGNTIYF. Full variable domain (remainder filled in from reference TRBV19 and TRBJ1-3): DGGITQSPKYLFRKEGQNVTLSCEQNLNHDAMYWYRQDPGQGLRLIYYSQIVNDFQKGDIAEGYSVSREKKESFPLTVTSAQKNPTAFYLCASSAYQGAYSGNTIYFGEGSWLTVV.

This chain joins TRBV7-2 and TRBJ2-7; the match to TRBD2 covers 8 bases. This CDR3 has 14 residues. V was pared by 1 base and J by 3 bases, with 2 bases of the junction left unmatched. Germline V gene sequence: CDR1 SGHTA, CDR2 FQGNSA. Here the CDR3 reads CASSLGGGFYEQYF. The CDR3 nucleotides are TGTGCCAGCAGCTTAGGCGGGGGGTTCTACGAGCAGTACTTC.

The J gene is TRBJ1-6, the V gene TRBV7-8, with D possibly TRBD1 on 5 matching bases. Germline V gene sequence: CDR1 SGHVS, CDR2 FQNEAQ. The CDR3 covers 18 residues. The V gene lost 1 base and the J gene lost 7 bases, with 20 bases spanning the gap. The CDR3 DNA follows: TGTGCCAGCAGCTTAGTAGGGGCCGGAGTCGGAAGGAATTCACCCCTCCACTTT. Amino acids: CASSLVGAGVGRNSPLHF.

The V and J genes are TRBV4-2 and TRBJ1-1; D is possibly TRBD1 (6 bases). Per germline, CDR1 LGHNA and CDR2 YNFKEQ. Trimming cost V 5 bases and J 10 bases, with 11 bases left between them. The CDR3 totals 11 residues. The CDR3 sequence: CASSGGQRAFF. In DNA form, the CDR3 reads TGTGCCAGCAGCGGGGGCCAAAGAGCTTTCTTT.

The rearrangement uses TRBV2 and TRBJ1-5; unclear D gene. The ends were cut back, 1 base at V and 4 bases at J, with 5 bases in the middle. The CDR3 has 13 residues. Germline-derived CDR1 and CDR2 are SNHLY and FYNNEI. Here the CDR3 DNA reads TGTGCCAGCAGTGAAGGGAGTAATCAGCCCCAGCATTTT. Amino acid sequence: CASSEGSNQPQHF.